This TCR beta chain came from a study of Ad26.COV2.S vaccination and SARS-CoV-2 variants. V was trimmed by 2 bases and J by 0 bases, leaving 14 bases between them. The CDR3 is made up of 18 amino acids. Germline V gene lookup returns CDR1 MNHEY and CDR2 SMNVEV (reference sequence). Libraries were prepared by immunoSEQ multiplex PCR; TCRdb keeps only in-frame clonotypes and omits some of them. The sample has a few hundred thousand clones, around 87% seen once. Sample treatment: around 19 received Ad26.COV2.S at low or high dose, single or two shots; 5 received placebo; per-sample allocation not given. Day 63 following the first vaccine or placebo injection was when the samples were taken.

Sequenced material: peripheral blood, taken in a trial of Ad26.COV2.S vaccine versus placebo. This chain links TRBV27 with TRBJ2-6; D tentatively fits TRBD1 or TRBD2 (5 bases each). This TCR came from a person aged 18-65 years who received the Ad26.COV2.S COVID-19 vaccine or a placebo. CDR3 bases: TGTGCCAGCAGTTTACACCGGGGCCCTAACTCTGGGGCCAACGTCCTGACTTTC. Translating gives CASSLHRGPNSGANVLTF.